These T cell receptor beta chains were read from a single sample in a study of pediatric ulcerative colitis. Profiled with immunoSEQ multiplex PCR; TCRdb holds only in-frame clones, not every one. The sample contains 65,000 or so clones, roughly nine tenths of which appear only once. Sequenced: blood. The receptors here all came from a boy aged 5-17 years with severe ulcerative colitis. The CDR3 runs from the conserved cysteine through the conserved F or W. A D gene is named only where the DNA matches it firmly. Rows may omit the clone size; those that give it use once, few, many or a size class.

>TRBD2|TRBV11-2|TRBJ2-7|-
TGTGCCAGCAGCTTAGGTAGCGGGAGTGGATACGAGCAGTACTTC
CASSLGSGSGYEQYF
>-|TRBV6-5|TRBJ2-3|-
TGTGCCAGCAGTAACCAGGGCTCAGATACGCAGTATTTT
CASSNQGSDTQYF
>-|TRBV30|TRBJ2-7|-
TGTGCCTGGAGCGCCCCGGGACGAGCGACCTACGAGCAGTACTTC
CAWSAPGRATYEQYF
>TRBD2|TRBV6-6|TRBJ2-1|-
TGTGCCAGCAGTCCGTTTAGCGGGAGGGACAATGAGCAGTTCTTC
CASSPFSGRDNEQFF
>TRBD2|TRBV15|TRBJ2-7|-
TGTGCCACCTCTAGCGGGAGTCTCTACGAGCAGTACTTC
CATSSGSLYEQYF
>-|TRBV14|TRBJ2-3|-
TGTGCCAGCAGCCACCATCCCGGAGATACGCAGTATTTT
CASSHHPGDTQYF
>-|TRBV30|TRBJ2-7|-
TGTGCCTGGGGGCGGAAAGAGCAGTACTTC
CAWGRKEQYF
>TRBD1|TRBV27|TRBJ1-2|few
TGTGCCAGCAGCCCGGGACAGGGGCGCTATGGCTACACCTTC
CASSPGQGRYGYTF
>-|TRBV18|TRBJ2-7|-
TGTGCCAGCTCACCACCGGTTTCCCTTACTGACGAGCAGTACTTC
CASSPPVSLTDEQYF
>-|TRBV10-3|TRBJ1-1|few
TGTGCCATCAGTGAGGGTACAGGCACCGAAGCTTTCTTT
CAISEGTGTEAFF
>TRBD2|TRBV11-2|TRBJ2-5|-
TGTGCCAGCAGCTTTGACGCTAGCGGGCAAGAGACCCAGTACTTC
CASSFDASGQETQYF
>-|TRBV27|TRBJ1-1|-
TGTGCCAGCAGTGGTTCCGGGAACACTGAAGCTTTCTTT
CASSGSGNTEAFF
>-|TRBV30|TRBJ2-1|-
TGTGCCTGGACCGGGACACCCTTATACAATGAGCAGTTCTTC
CAWTGTPLYNEQFF
>TRBD2|TRBV19|TRBJ2-3|-
TGTGCCAGTAGTACCCGGCTAGCGGGAGGGAGGGCAGATACGCAGTATTTT
CASSTRLAGGRADTQYF
>-|TRBV28|TRBJ1-5|-
TGTGCCAGCAGTTTAGACAGGAGGGATCAGCCCCAGCATTTT
CASSLDRRDQPQHF
>-|TRBV19|TRBJ2-7|-
TGTGCCAGTAGTATAAGTAGGGCCTACGAGCAGTACTTC
CASSISRAYEQYF
>TRBD1|TRBV7-8|TRBJ1-2|-
TGTGCCAGCAGCTCCGGACAGGGAGGCTACACCTTC
CASSSGQGGYTF
>-|TRBV2|TRBJ2-3|-
TGTGCCAGCAGTGTGGCTAGCGGCACAGATACGCAGTATTTT
CASSVASGTDTQYF
>TRBD1|TRBV7-9|TRBJ2-1|-
TGTGCCAGCAGCCCAGCGGTGACAGGGGTGTTGGGTGAGCAGTTCTTC
CASSPAVTGVLGEQFF
>-|TRBV6-1|TRBJ1-2|few
TGTGCCAGCAGTGAAGGGCAGAAACTACCCGGCCGCTACACCTTC
CASSEGQKLPGRYTF
>-|TRBV19|TRBJ1-2|-
TGTGCCAGTAACCGTCGACAGGCCTCAAACCGTAACTATGGCTACACCTTC
CASNRRQASNRNYGYTF
>-|TRBV6-5|TRBJ2-5|-
TGTGCCACTTCAAGGACCGACGGGTTGGGGGAGACCCAGTACTTC
CATSRTDGLGETQYF
>-|TRBV29-1|TRBJ1-1|-
TGCAGCGTTGAAGGGGGAACTGAAGCTTTCTTT
CSVEGGTEAFF
>-|TRBV6-5|TRBJ1-2|-
TGTGTCAGCAGTTACTCGGCATCCGGACAGGGCTACACCTTC
CVSSYSASGQGYTF
>TRBD1|TRBV19|TRBJ1-2|-
TGTGCCAGTAGTATGACAGGGGTCATGGGCTACACCTTC
CASSMTGVMGYTF
>TRBD2|TRBV30|TRBJ2-7|many
TGTGCCTGGGGCCTCCCGGGACTAGCGGGAGGAGTAACGTACGAGCAGTACTTC
CAWGLPGLAGGVTYEQYF
>-|TRBV4-1|TRBJ2-2|once
TGCGCCAGCAGCCAACCCGGGCGAGGGGGAGGCGGGGAGCTGTTTTTT
CASSQPGRGGGGELFF
>TRBD1|TRBV5-4|TRBJ2-4|-
TGTGCCAGCAGCTTGGGCAGGGGGATCGCCAAAAACATTCAGTACTTC
CASSLGRGIAKNIQYF
>TRBD2|TRBV28|TRBJ2-5|once
TGTGCCAGCAGTTTATTGGGGGGGATGGAGACCCAGTACTTC
CASSLLGGMETQYF
>TRBD2|TRBV6-1|TRBJ2-3|-
TGTGCCAGCACCTCAGGACTAGCTGCAGATACGCAGTATTTT
CASTSGLAADTQYF
>TRBD2|TRBV20-1|TRBJ2-4|-
TGCAGTGCTAGCCCGGGACTAGGGACGTACTTC
CSASPGLGTYF
>TRBD2|TRBV2|TRBJ2-2|-
TGTGCCAGCAGCCAGCGGGAGACCACCGGGGAGCTGTTTTTT
CASSQRETTGELFF
>-|TRBV7-9|TRBJ2-1|-
TGTGCCAGCAGCTTAAATACGGGAGTCAGGTTGTATGAGCAGTTCTTC
CASSLNTGVRLYEQFF
>-|TRBV11-1|TRBJ2-5|-
TGTGCCAGCAGCCCTGGTCGGGGAGAGACCCAGTACTTC
CASSPGRGETQYF
>-|TRBV10-3|TRBJ2-7|few
TGTGCCATCAGTGAGTCAACGGTGTTGGACTTC
CAISESTVLDF
>TRBD2|TRBV6-9|TRBJ2-7|-
TGTGCCAGCAGTCGTACTTCTAGCGGGAGGGCCGCCGACGAGCAGTACTTC
CASSRTSSGRAADEQYF
>-|TRBV13|TRBJ1-1|once
TGTGCCAGCAGCTTACACACAAACACTGAAGCTTTCTTT
CASSLHTNTEAFF
>-|TRBV7-2|TRBJ2-1|once
TGTGCCAGCAGCCTATTCGACGCCAATGAGCAGTTCTTC
CASSLFDANEQFF